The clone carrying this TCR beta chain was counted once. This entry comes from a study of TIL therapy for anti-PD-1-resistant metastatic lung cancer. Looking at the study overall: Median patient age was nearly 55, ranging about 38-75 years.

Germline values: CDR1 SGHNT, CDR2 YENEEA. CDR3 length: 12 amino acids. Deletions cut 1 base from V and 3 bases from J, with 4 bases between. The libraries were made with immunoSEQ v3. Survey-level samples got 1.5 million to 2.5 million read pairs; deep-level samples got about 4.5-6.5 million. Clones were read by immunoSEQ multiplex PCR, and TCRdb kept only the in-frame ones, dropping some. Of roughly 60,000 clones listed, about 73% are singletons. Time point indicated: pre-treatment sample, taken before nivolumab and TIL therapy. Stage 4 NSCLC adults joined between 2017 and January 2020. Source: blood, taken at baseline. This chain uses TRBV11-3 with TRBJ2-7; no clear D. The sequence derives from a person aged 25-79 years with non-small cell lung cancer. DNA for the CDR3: TGTGCCAGCAGCTTAGCCGGCTACGAGCAGTACTTC. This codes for CASSLAGYEQYF.